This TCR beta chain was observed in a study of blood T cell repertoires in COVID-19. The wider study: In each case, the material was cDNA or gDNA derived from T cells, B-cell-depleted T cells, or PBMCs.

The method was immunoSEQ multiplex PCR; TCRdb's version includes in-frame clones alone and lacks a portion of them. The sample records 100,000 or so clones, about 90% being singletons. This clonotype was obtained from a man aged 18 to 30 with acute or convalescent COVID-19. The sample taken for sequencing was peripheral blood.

In DNA, the CDR3 is TGTGCCAGCAGACAACAGGGGGCAGCGTATGGCTACACCTTC. This translates into CASRQQGAAYGYTF. The J gene is TRBJ1-2, the V gene TRBV3-1 (or the pseudogene TRBV3-2); 9 nucleotides match TRBD1. Looked up from germline, CDR1 is LGHDT and CDR2 is YNNKEL (reference sequence). After removal of 6 bases from V and 5 bases from J, the junction contained 7 bases not matched to a gene. There are 14 residues in the CDR3.